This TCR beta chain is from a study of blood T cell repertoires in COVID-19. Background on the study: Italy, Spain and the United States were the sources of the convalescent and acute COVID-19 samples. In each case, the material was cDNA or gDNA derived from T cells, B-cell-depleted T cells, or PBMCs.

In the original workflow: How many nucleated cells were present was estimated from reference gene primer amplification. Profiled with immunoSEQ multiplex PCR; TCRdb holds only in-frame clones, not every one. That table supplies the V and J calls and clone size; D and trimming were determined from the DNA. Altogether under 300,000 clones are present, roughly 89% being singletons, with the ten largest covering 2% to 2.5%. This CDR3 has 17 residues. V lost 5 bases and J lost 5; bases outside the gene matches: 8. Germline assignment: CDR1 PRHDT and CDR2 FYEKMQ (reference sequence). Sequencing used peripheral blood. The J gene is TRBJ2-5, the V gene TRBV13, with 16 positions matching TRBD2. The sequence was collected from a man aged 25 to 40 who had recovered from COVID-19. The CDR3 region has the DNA TGTGCCAGCAGCGCAGGGACTAGCGGGGGGGCGAGGGAGACCCAGTACTTC. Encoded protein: CASSAGTSGGARETQYF.